Listed below are T cell receptor beta chains from one sample, sequenced in a study of blood T cell repertoires in COVID-19. Generated by immunoSEQ multiplex PCR, the TCRdb table keeps only in-frame clones and is missing some. Altogether about 46,000 clones are present, about 88% being singletons, with the ten largest covering 3% to 3.5%. Material: PBMCs or T cells enriched from blood (not recorded which). Receptors were obtained from a woman in her forties or fifties who had recovered from COVID-19. Each CDR3 is given with its conserved first and last residue. A D gene is named only where the DNA matches it firmly. Size tells how often a clone was seen (once, few, many) or the class of an expanded clone, and some rows leave it out.

>TRBJ1-2|TRBV27|TRBD1|NA
TGTGCCAGCAGTTCTCAGCCCGGACAGGGTCAGATGGGGTATGGCTACACCTTC
CASSSQPGQGQMGYGYTF
>TRBJ1-3|TRBV28|TRBD1|NA
TGTGCCAGCAGTTCACAGGGGGCTCATGGAAACACCATATATTTT
CASSSQGAHGNTIYF
>TRBJ2-1|TRBV5-1|NA|NA
TGCGCCAGCAGCTTGGTTTTAGTCTCCTACAATGAGCAGTTCTTC
CASSLVLVSYNEQFF
>TRBJ2-3|TRBV19|TRBD2|NA
TGTGCCAGTAGTCTCCGGACTAGCGGGATCCATGATACGCAGTATTTT
CASSLRTSGIHDTQYF
>TRBJ1-5|TRBV6-6|TRBD1|NA
TGTGCCAGCAGTTTAGGGACAGGGACAGAGCCCCAGCATTTT
CASSLGTGTEPQHF
>TRBJ1-5|TRBV28|NA|NA
TGTGCCAGCAGTTTAGGATGGCGGGTGAGGCCCCAGCATTTT
CASSLGWRVRPQHF
>TRBJ2-3|TRBV11-2|NA|NA
TGTGCCAGTTCCGCAGATACGCAGTATTTT
CASSADTQYF
>TRBJ2-5|TRBV7-9|NA|NA
TGTGCCAGCAGCTTAACTTTGGAGACCCAGTACTTC
CASSLTLETQYF
>TRBJ2-2|TRBV15|NA|NA
TGTGCCACCAGCAGAGGATCCCCTCTGAGGACCGGGGAGCTGTTTTTT
CATSRGSPLRTGELFF
>TRBJ1-1|TRBV6-5|NA|NA
TGTGCCAGCAGGGGAGTGGCGCAGTTCACTGAAGCTTTCTTT
CASRGVAQFTEAFF
>TRBJ1-5|TRBV6-6|NA|NA
TGTGCCAGCAGAACAGGGTATGATCAGCCCCAGCATTTT
CASRTGYDQPQHF
>TRBJ1-1|TRBV29-1|NA|NA
TGCAGCGTCGGGGGTAGGGCTTGGACTGAAGCTTTCTTT
CSVGGRAWTEAFF
>TRBJ1-5|TRBV10-3|NA|NA
TGTGCCATCAGTGAGTCTGGAGGCAATCAGCCCCAGCATTTT
CAISESGGNQPQHF
>TRBJ1-5|TRBV4-2|NA|NA
TGTGCCAGCAGCCAAGGGACAGAGAGCAATCAGCCCCAGCATTTT
CASSQGTESNQPQHF
>TRBJ2-1|TRBV5-4|NA|NA
TGTGCCAGCAGCTTGCGGGGGGCTAATGAGCAGTTCTTC
CASSLRGANEQFF
>TRBJ2-2|TRBV29-1|TRBD2|once
TGCAGCGCCACCCGCGGGACTATGAACACCGGGGAGCTGTTTTTT
CSATRGTMNTGELFF
>TRBJ1-5|TRBV28|TRBD1|few
TGTGCCAGCAGTTCGGGACAGGGTCCATATAGCAATCAGCCCCAGCATTTT
CASSSGQGPYSNQPQHF
>TRBJ1-6|TRBV27|TRBD1|NA
TGTGCCAGCAGTTTTGTACAGGGGGATTCACCCCTCCACTTT
CASSFVQGDSPLHF
>TRBJ1-6|TRBV2|NA|NA
TGTGCCAGCAGTGATTTAGGGGTCTCCTATAATTCACCCCTCCACTTT
CASSDLGVSYNSPLHF
>TRBJ2-7|TRBV5-1|TRBD1|few
TGCGCCAGCAGCTTGACGACAGGGCCGTCCCTATCCTACGAGCAGTACTTC
CASSLTTGPSLSYEQYF
>TRBJ2-1|TRBV3-1/TRBV3-2|TRBD2|NA
TGTGCCAGCAGCCAAGAAGTAGGACTAGCGGGGACCTCCGCCGACAATGAGCAGTTCTTC
CASSQEVGLAGTSADNEQFF
>TRBJ2-1|TRBV5-4|TRBD2|NA
TGTGCCAGCAGCTTGGGGGCTAGCGGGAGTCGGGAGAATGAGCAGTTCTTC
CASSLGASGSRENEQFF
>TRBJ2-7|TRBV27|TRBD1|NA
TGTGCCAGCAGCCGATCGACAGGGGGCTACGAGCAGTACTTC
CASSRSTGGYEQYF
>TRBJ2-7|TRBV30|TRBD2|NA
TGTGCCTGGAGGGGAAGCGGGAGGGCCTACGAGCAGTACTTC
CAWRGSGRAYEQYF
>TRBJ2-7|TRBV4-1|NA|NA
TGCGCCAGCAGCCAAGATCTATCTTACGAGCAGTACTTC
CASSQDLSYEQYF
>TRBJ2-2|TRBV7-6|NA|NA
TGTGCCAGCAGCTTCGTAGCGACCACCGGGGAGCTGTTTTTT
CASSFVATTGELFF
>TRBJ1-2|TRBV28|TRBD1|NA
TGTGCCAGCAGTTTGAGGCGACAGGGCTATGGCTACACCTTC
CASSLRRQGYGYTF
>TRBJ2-7|TRBV19|TRBD1|NA
TGTGCCACCCGAGCATCGGGACAGGGTCTCCACGAGCAGTACTTC
CATRASGQGLHEQYF
>TRBJ2-2|TRBV27|TRBD1|NA
TGTGCCAGCAGAGACAGGGGTGGCGGCGGGGAGCTGTTTTTT
CASRDRGGGGELFF
>TRBJ2-1|TRBV19|TRBD1|NA
TGTGCCAGTAGTGTTAGACAGGGAGCCCTCAATGAGCAGTTCTTC
CASSVRQGALNEQFF
>TRBJ1-2|TRBV19|TRBD1|NA
TGTGCCAGTAGCCGAGGCACAGGGGGCCTGAATTGGGGCTACACCTTC
CASSRGTGGLNWGYTF
>TRBJ2-6|TRBV5-5|NA|NA
TGTGCCAGCAGCTTGAGTCTGACAGGAGCTGGGGCCAACGTCCTGACTTTC
CASSLSLTGAGANVLTF
>TRBJ2-5|TRBV11-1|NA|NA
TGTGCCAGCAGCTTACAGGGAGAGACCCAGTACTTC
CASSLQGETQYF
>TRBJ1-1|TRBV4-3|NA|few
TGCGCCAGCAGCCGCTCCACTCAGGGCTTGAACACTGAAGCTTTCTTT
CASSRSTQGLNTEAFF
>TRBJ1-2|TRBV5-8|NA|NA
TGTGCCAGCAGCTTGGGTACCGACAGGACGGGCTATGGCTACACCTTC
CASSLGTDRTGYGYTF
>TRBJ1-1|TRBV7-6|NA|NA
TGTGCCAGCAGCTTAGAGCGGAACACTGAAGCTTTCTTT
CASSLERNTEAFF
>TRBJ1-3|TRBV2|TRBD1|few
TGTGCCAGCAGAAGACAGGGGAGCTCTGGAAACACCATATATTTT
CASRRQGSSGNTIYF
>TRBJ1-2|TRBV5-8|NA|NA
TGTGCCAGCAGCCGTAGTGACTCGAACTATGGCTACACCTTC
CASSRSDSNYGYTF
>TRBJ2-7|TRBV24-1|TRBD1|NA
TGTGCCACCAGTGATCAGGACAGGGCCTACGAGCAGTACTTC
CATSDQDRAYEQYF
>TRBJ2-1|TRBV7-2|TRBD1|NA
TGTGCCAGCAGCCAACCCGGGACAGGTGGCAATGAGCAGTTCTTC
CASSQPGTGGNEQFF
>TRBJ2-5|TRBV5-1|TRBD1|NA
TGCGCCAGCAGTTATGACAGGGGGGAGACCCAGTACTTC
CASSYDRGETQYF
>TRBJ2-7|TRBV5-6|TRBD2|NA
TGTGCCAGCAGCTCAACAGCGGGGGCCTACGAGCAGTACTTC
CASSSTAGAYEQYF
>TRBJ1-1|TRBV4-3|TRBD1|NA
TGCGCCAGCAGCCCCAATAAGGGGACAGGGAACACTGAAGCTTTCTTT
CASSPNKGTGNTEAFF
>TRBJ1-4|TRBV6-5|NA|NA
TGTGCCAGCAGTTACGATATCCAGTCCCGGGGAAAACTGTTTTTT
CASSYDIQSRGKLFF
>TRBJ1-2|TRBV29-1|NA|NA
TGCAGCGTTAGCCAGACAGCGACCTATGGCTACACCTTC
CSVSQTATYGYTF
>TRBJ2-1|TRBV29-1|NA|NA
TGCAGCGTTGAACGAGGATGGAATGAGCAGTTCTTC
CSVERGWNEQFF
>TRBJ2-3|TRBV28|TRBD1|NA
TGTGCCAGCAATCAGGGGGACCCACCCCATACGCAGTATTTT
CASNQGDPPHTQYF
>TRBJ1-2|TRBV9|TRBD1|NA
TGTGCCAGCAGCCCAAGCGCAGGGGGGAACTATGGCTACACCTTC
CASSPSAGGNYGYTF
>TRBJ1-6|TRBV18|TRBD1|NA
TGTGCCAGCTCTCCAGGGGGCTTGTTTCTTAATTCACCCCTCCACTTT
CASSPGGLFLNSPLHF
>TRBJ2-3|TRBV6-1|TRBD2|NA
TGTGCCAGCAGTGAAGGGACTAGTAATTTGGATACGCAGTATTTT
CASSEGTSNLDTQYF
>TRBJ2-3|TRBV7-9|TRBD1|NA
TGTGCCAGCAGTCTGAATCAGGGGGGCACAGATACGCAGTATTTT
CASSLNQGGTDTQYF
>TRBJ2-3|TRBV6-1|NA|NA
TGTGCCAGCAGTGAAGTAAGAGTGGGCTGGCAGGGAAGCACAGATACGCAGTATTTT
CASSEVRVGWQGSTDTQYF
>TRBJ2-2|TRBV7-2|TRBD1|once
TGTGCCAGCAGCTTAAGGGGACAGGGAGGGGAGCTGTTTTTT
CASSLRGQGGELFF
>TRBJ1-5|TRBV29-1|TRBD1|NA
TGCAGCGTTACCGACAGGGACAATCAGCCCCAGCATTTT
CSVTDRDNQPQHF
>TRBJ1-4|TRBV5-1|TRBD1|NA
TGCGCCAGCAGCCTACGTGGACAGGGGAGAGCAACTAATGAAAAACTGTTTTTT
CASSLRGQGRATNEKLFF
>TRBJ2-1|TRBV10-3|NA|NA
TGTGCCATCTGGGGGGATACCTACAATGAGCAGTTCTTC
CAIWGDTYNEQFF
>TRBJ2-7|TRBV28|NA|NA
TGTGCCAGCAGACTAGCTTCCTACGAGCAGTACTTC
CASRLASYEQYF